The TCR beta chain described here comes from a study of cytomegalovirus exposure and HLA in healthy donors. CDR3 length equals 16 residues. Per the germline V gene, CDR1 is LGHNT and CDR2 is FRNRAP. The J segment lost 1 base and the V segment lost 6 bases, leaving 5 bases of the junction unmatched. In its sample, this clone was seen a few times. The PCR made use of 60 Vbeta and 13 Jbeta primers. Authors' data handling: Around 11 million shared chains were among around 80 million unique TCR beta chains counted in a later analysis. Generated by immunoSEQ multiplex PCR, the TCRdb table keeps only in-frame clones and is missing some. The DNA was the basis for D and trimming; V, J and clone size are from that table. The sample has 150,000 or so clones; around 75% are singletons.

The V gene is TRBV12-5, the J gene TRBJ2-1; TRBD2 agrees at 11 bases. The TCR originated in a woman aged 18 to 35 in good health and CMV-seronegative. The sample comprised PBMCs. The CDR3 nucleotides are TGTGCTAGTGGGGGGACTAGCGGTAAATCCTACAATGAGCAGTTCTTC. Protein: CASGGTSGKSYNEQFF.